What follows is one TCR beta chain and its context. The study ran its PCR with 60 Vbeta and 13 Jbeta primers. Profiling relied on immunoSEQ multiplex PCR, and the TCRdb table lists in-frame clones only, not all of them. This sample has some 200,000 clones; around 81% occur once, and the top ten carry approximately 2.2%. The length of the CDR3 is 14 residues. CDR1 is SNHLY and CDR2 is FYNNEI in the germline V gene. Trimming stripped 6 bases from V and 0 bases from J, with 12 bases between. There were likely unrecorded immune exposures, though donors were nominally healthy when sampled. These data come from a study of cytomegalovirus exposure and HLA in healthy donors.

The sequence came from a woman in her 30s in good health and CMV-seropositive. This chain connects TRBV2 to TRBJ2-7; D may be TRBD2 (5 bases). The sample was PBMCs. CDR3 residues: CASRRESISYEQYF. The DNA for the CDR3 is TGTGCCAGCAGGAGGGAAAGCATCTCCTACGAGCAGTACTTC.